This TCR beta chain is from a study of blood T cell repertoires in COVID-19. Looking at the study overall: The samples span acute and convalescent COVID-19 from the United States, Italy and Spain. Sample material is recorded as cDNA or gDNA derived from T cells, B-cell-depleted T cells, or PBMCs.

Trimming took 5 bases from V and 4 from J; bases not matched to a gene: 7. CDR1 and CDR2 from the germline V gene are SGHKS and YYEKEE (reference sequence). The CDR3 loop spans 15 amino acids. Source study methods: Nucleated cell counts were estimated from reference gene primer amplification. Data came from immunoSEQ multiplex PCR; TCRdb stores just in-frame clones and leaves some out. The V and J calls and the clone size are those of that table, but D and trimming were determined from the DNA. The data contain 270,000 or so clones, approximately 91% of them singletons. The chain carries TRBV5-5 and TRBJ2-3, with 10 nucleotides matching TRBD2. The TCR originated in a woman in her forties who had recovered from COVID-19. The sample consisted of peripheral blood. CDR3 loop: CASRDSGRAPDTQYF. Written as DNA, the CDR3 is TGTGCCAGCAGGGACAGCGGGAGGGCACCAGATACGCAGTATTTT.